The rows below give T cell receptor beta chains drawn from one sample of a study of T cell responses to AZD1222 COVID-19 vaccine. The assay was immunoSEQ multiplex PCR, and TCRdb's table has in-frame clones only and misses some. The sample has more than 100,000 clones; around 91% are singletons. The sample was peripheral blood, taken on day 0 of AZD1222 vaccination. The receptor set was obtained from an adult in good health. Each CDR3 is given with its conserved first and last residue. The order of the fields is V gene, clone size, CDR3 length, J gene, D gene, CDR3 DNA, CDR3 protein. A D gene is named only where the DNA matches it firmly. Size is stated for part of the rows, as once, few or many counts, or as a class when the clone is expanded.

>TRBV10-3|-|16|TRBJ1-1|TRBD1
TGTGCCATCAGTGTAGGGCCGGGACAGGGGAACACTGAAGCTTTCTTT
CAISVGPGQGNTEAFF
>TRBV3-1/TRBV3-2|-|14|TRBJ1-5|TRBD1
TGTGCCAGCAGCATCACAGGGGGAAATCAGCCCCAGCATTTT
CASSITGGNQPQHF
>TRBV2|-|13|TRBJ2-1|-
TGTGCCAGCAGGGGCAGGGAGTACAATGAGCAGTTCTTC
CASRGREYNEQFF
>TRBV25-1|-|13|TRBJ1-1|-
TGTGCCAGCAGTGAAACGGGGGGTGCTGAAGCTTTCTTT
CASSETGGAEAFF
>TRBV7-6|-|14|TRBJ1-6|-
TGTGCCAGCAGCCTCGCCCTACCAAATTCACCCCTCCACTTT
CASSLALPNSPLHF
>TRBV19|-|16|TRBJ2-3|TRBD2
TGTGCCAGTAGTCCCCTAGCGGGAGGGAGGACAGATACGCAGTATTTT
CASSPLAGGRTDTQYF
>TRBV11-3|-|12|TRBJ1-5|-
TGTGCCAGCAGTAGGGGGAATCAGCCCCAGCATTTT
CASSRGNQPQHF
>TRBV7-9|-|16|TRBJ1-3|TRBD1
TGTGCCAGCAGTCAATTACAGGGGGAGTCTGGAAACACCATATATTTT
CASSQLQGESGNTIYF
>TRBV7-8|-|12|TRBJ2-3|-
TGTGCCAGCAGTTTTAGCACAGATACGCAGTATTTT
CASSFSTDTQYF
>TRBV3-1/TRBV3-2|-|13|TRBJ1-2|-
TGTGCCAGCAGCCAAGAAGGGGGCTATGGCTACACCTTC
CASSQEGGYGYTF
>TRBV19|-|14|TRBJ1-3|-
TGTGCCAGTAGTATGCAGGTTGCGGGAAACACCATATATTTT
CASSMQVAGNTIYF
>TRBV4-1|once|16|TRBJ1-4|-
TGCGCCAGCAGCCGCGCGACGAGGCTCTCTAATGAAAAACTGTTTTTT
CASSRATRLSNEKLFF
>TRBV18|-|13|TRBJ2-5|-
TGTGCCAGCTCATTCACATCCCAAGAGACCCAGTACTTC
CASSFTSQETQYF
>TRBV18|-|17|TRBJ1-5|TRBD1
TGTGCCAGCTCAAGCTTCGGGACAGGGAATGGCAATCAGCCCCAGCATTTT
CASSSFGTGNGNQPQHF
>TRBV18|-|13|TRBJ1-2|-
TGTGCCAGCTCACCTCGCAGGGGCGAGGGCTACACCTTC
CASSPRRGEGYTF
>TRBV6-5|-|13|TRBJ1-1|-
TGTGCCACTACAGACAGCTTAAACACTGAAGCTTTCTTT
CATTDSLNTEAFF
>TRBV21-1|-|13|TRBJ1-2|-
TGTGCCAGCCTCGGGACAGGGCTCTATGGCTACACCTTC
CASLGTGLYGYTF
>TRBV5-1|-|16|TRBJ1-5|-
TGCGCCAGCAGCTTGGGGAGGGTTTGGAGCAATCAGCCCCAGCATTTT
CASSLGRVWSNQPQHF
>TRBV21-1|-|15|TRBJ1-4|-
TGTGCCAGCAGCAGCCGACAGGTTAGTAATGAAAAACTGTTTTTT
CASSSRQVSNEKLFF
>TRBV3-1/TRBV3-2|-|15|TRBJ2-3|-
TGTGCCAGCAGCCAAGCGGGAGCCGTTTGGGATACGCAGTATTTT
CASSQAGAVWDTQYF
>TRBV2|-|14|TRBJ1-2|-
TGTGCCAGCAGTGAAACAGAGGGGGTCTATGGCTACACCTTC
CASSETEGVYGYTF
>TRBV25-1|-|15|TRBJ2-5|-
TGTGCCAGCAGTGAGCCGCAGGGCTTAGGAGAGACCCAGTACTTC
CASSEPQGLGETQYF
>TRBV19|-|16|TRBJ1-1|TRBD1
TGTGCCAGTAGTCTCCCACAGGGGGCGGGGGACACTGAAGCTTTCTTT
CASSLPQGAGDTEAFF
>TRBV2|-|14|TRBJ1-5|-
TGTGCCAGCAGAGAGATGGCTAGCAATCAGCCCCAGCATTTT
CASREMASNQPQHF
>TRBV6-6|-|14|TRBJ1-1|-
TGTGCCAGCGGCCCGGGGGCCGGCCGCACTGAAGCTTTCTTT
CASGPGAGRTEAFF
>TRBV3-1/TRBV3-2|-|13|TRBJ1-1|TRBD1
TGTGCCAGCAGCCGGACAGGGGGCACTGAAGCTTTCTTT
CASSRTGGTEAFF
>TRBV15|-|15|TRBJ1-4|-
TGTGCCACCAGCAGAGATTCAGGGGCGGCTGAAAAACTGTTTTTT
CATSRDSGAAEKLFF
>TRBV30|-|16|TRBJ1-4|TRBD1
TGTGCCTGGAGTGTCCCGGGACAGGGTCCTGATGAAAAACTGTTTTTT
CAWSVPGQGPDEKLFF
>TRBV27|once|17|TRBJ2-3|TRBD2
TGTGCCAGCAGTTTATTGACTAGCGGGACCCAGGGGGATACGCAGTATTTT
CASSLLTSGTQGDTQYF
>TRBV5-1|-|16|TRBJ2-3|TRBD2
TGCGCCAGCACCCCGGAGGCTAGCGGGGGGTGGGATACGCAGTATTTT
CASTPEASGGWDTQYF
>TRBV4-3|-|15|TRBJ1-1|-
TGCGCCAGCAGCCAAGTTATTTCTTGGAACACTGAAGCTTTCTTT
CASSQVISWNTEAFF
>TRBV5-1|-|18|TRBJ2-5|-
TGCGCCAGCAGCCCGGACAGCCCGAAGCCGGGAGCGCAAGAGACCCAGTACTTC
CASSPDSPKPGAQETQYF
>TRBV18|-|15|TRBJ1-1|-
TGTGCCAGCTCACCACGGGCAGGGACCAACACTGAAGCTTTCTTT
CASSPRAGTNTEAFF
>TRBV5-1|-|17|TRBJ2-4|TRBD2
TGCGCCAGCAGCCGAAACGGACTAGCGGGAGGAGGGAACATTCAGTACTTC
CASSRNGLAGGGNIQYF
>TRBV5-6|once|15|TRBJ1-1|-
TGTGCCAGCAGCTTACAGGGAAACATGAACACTGAAGCTTTCTTT
CASSLQGNMNTEAFF
>TRBV5-5|-|15|TRBJ2-7|-
TGTGCCAGCAGTAATCCGGGACACATGACCTACGAGCAGTACTTC
CASSNPGHMTYEQYF
>TRBV27|-|14|TRBJ1-6|-
TGTGCCAGCAGTGTAATAAGGGGTAATTCACCCCTCCACTTT
CASSVIRGNSPLHF
>TRBV12-3/TRBV12-4|-|12|TRBJ2-5|-
TGTGCCAGCAGTCCCGACAGAGAGACCCAGTACTTC
CASSPDRETQYF
>TRBV5-1|-|16|TRBJ2-6|TRBD1
TGCGCCAGCAGCTTAACAGGGGGTACTGGGGCCAACGTCCTGACTTTC
CASSLTGGTGANVLTF
>TRBV12-3/TRBV12-4|-|13|TRBJ2-1|TRBD1
TGTGCCAGCAGTGGACAGGGTTACAATGAGCAGTTCTTC
CASSGQGYNEQFF
>TRBV19|once|14|TRBJ1-4|-
TGTGCCAGCCTTGACATCCCAACTAATGAAAAACTGTTTTTT
CASLDIPTNEKLFF
>TRBV30|-|17|TRBJ2-3|TRBD2
TGTGCCTGGAGTGTACACTTTAGCGGGGACCTCACAGATACGCAGTATTTT
CAWSVHFSGDLTDTQYF
>TRBV3-1/TRBV3-2|-|15|TRBJ2-5|TRBD2
TGTGCCAGCAGCCAAGGGGCGGGGGGACAAGAGACCCAGTACTTC
CASSQGAGGQETQYF
>TRBV18|-|14|TRBJ1-1|-
TGTGCCAGCTCAACCGGGAGGGGAAACACTGAAGCTTTCTTT
CASSTGRGNTEAFF